This T cell receptor beta chain appears in the sequencing data of a study of CD8 T cells in Susac syndrome. An input of about 0.5 to 1 ug of RNA was subjected to reverse transcription using random hexamers. TCRdb itself ran the immunoSEQ multiplex PCR reads through MiXCR, one entry per CDR3 protein. The table records approximately 260,000 distinct CDR3 sequences, approximately 95% of them present only once. V was clipped by 5 bases and J by 4 bases, with 9 bases between them. The length of the CDR3 is 13 residues. Germline CDR1 is MNHEY and CDR2 is SVGAGI. Specimen: CD4+ T cells from PBMCs. This TCR came from a human donor with Susac syndrome. The rearrangement joins TRBV6-5 to TRBJ1-5; a weak D match, TRBD1 (5 bases). CDR3 in amino acids: CASSAGPNQPQHF. The CDR3 DNA is TGTGCCAGCAGTGCAGGGCCTAATCAGCCCCAGCATTTT.